The table lists the clone carrying this T cell receptor (beta chain) with a count of one. The repertoire was sequenced with immunoSEQ multiplex PCR; TCRdb's copy has only in-frame clones and lacks some. The profile shows over 50,000 clones, around 90% of them singletons. Germline assignment: CDR1 SGHTA and CDR2 FQGTGA. This CDR3 has 15 residues. Between the trimmed V and J ends, which lost 1 base and 2 bases, there was a span of 12 bases. The entry originates in a study of T cell changes during pregnancy in multiple sclerosis. This sequence originates from a female donor with multiple sclerosis, enrolled in a pregnancy study. The chain recombines TRBV7-3 with TRBJ2-7; D remains unclear. This sample comprised peripheral blood, obtained in the first trimester of pregnancy. The CDR3 DNA reads as TGTGCCAGCAGCTTAAGATCGGAGAAGGCCTACGAGCAGTACTTC. It specifies CASSLRSEKAYEQYF.